These T cell receptor beta chains were read from a single sample in a study of high-grade serous ovarian cancer treatment subgroups. Some clones are missing from TCRdb's copy, which holds only in-frame ones; the method was immunoSEQ multiplex PCR. The data contain nearly 15,000 clones, 80% to 90% of them singletons. Sequencing was done on a sample of tumor tissue. All receptors come from a human donor with high-grade serous ovarian cancer. CDR3s include the opening cysteine and the closing phenylalanine or tryptophan. D genes are given only for firm matches. Clone sizes are given selectively: once, few, many, or a class where the clone is expanded.

TRBV4-1,TRBJ1-2,TRBD1,once,CASSLFPTGGVRYGYTF,TGCGCCAGCAGCCTATTCCCAACAGGGGGAGTAAGGTATGGCTACACCTTC
TRBV6-4,TRBJ2-5,TRBD1,.,CASSPQGSEETQYF,TGTGCCAGCAGTCCACAGGGGTCCGAGGAGACCCAGTACTTC
TRBV7-8,TRBJ2-3,TRBD2,.,CASSLVLAGDLASTDTQYF,TGTGCCAGCAGCTTAGTGCTAGCGGGGGACCTCGCTAGCACAGATACGCAGTATTTT
TRBV21-1,TRBJ1-1,.,.,CASSNWVNTEAFF,TGTGCCAGCAGCAATTGGGTGAACACTGAAGCTTTCTTT
TRBV18,TRBJ2-1,.,.,CASSPPLPVLTREQFF,TGTGCCAGCTCACCACCCTTGCCGGTGTTGACAAGGGAGCAGTTCTTC
TRBV5-1,TRBJ1-2,.,.,CASSLDTGYGYTF,TGCGCCAGCAGCTTGGATACAGGGTATGGCTACACCTTC
TRBV2,TRBJ2-5,.,.,CASRPGLRETQYF,TGTGCCAGCAGACCAGGGCTCCGAGAGACCCAGTACTTC
TRBV7-2,TRBJ1-3,TRBD1,.,CASSLGGQHSSGNTIYF,TGTGCCAGCAGCTTAGGGGGACAGCACTCCTCTGGAAACACCATATATTTT
TRBV19,TRBJ2-2,.,.,CASSGEFTNTGELFF,TGTGCCAGTAGTGGGGAGTTTACGAACACCGGGGAGCTGTTTTTT
TRBV6-5,TRBJ2-7,.,once,CASSYSTAGNSYEQYF,TGTGCCAGCAGTTACTCTACGGCGGGGAACTCCTACGAGCAGTACTTC
TRBV5-1,TRBJ1-1,.,few,CASSFSGQNTEAFF,TGCGCCAGCAGTTTCAGTGGACAAAACACTGAAGCTTTCTTT